This T cell receptor beta chain originates from a study of blood T cell repertoires in COVID-19. Per the study methods: Reference gene primer amplification yielded estimated nucleated cell counts. TCRdb's table, derived via immunoSEQ multiplex PCR, lists solely in-frame clones and lacks some. That table supplies the V and J calls and clone size; D and trimming were determined from the DNA. The sample records 120,000 to 150,000 clones, about 80% being singletons. From germline, CDR1 is MNHEY and CDR2 SMNVEV (reference sequence). The CDR3 is 14 residues long. Trimming stripped 3 bases from V and 2 bases from J, with 8 bases between.

The chain couples TRBV27 to TRBJ1-5; D is unclear. The sequenced sample was peripheral blood. This TCR came from a human donor in a cohort sampled during active COVID-19. As DNA, the CDR3 is TGTGCCAGCAGTTTTACGGGTGGCAATCAGCCCCAGCATTTT. Protein product: CASSFTGGNQPQHF.